This entry is about one T cell receptor (beta chain). These data come from a study of blood T cell repertoires in COVID-19. Germline loops: CDR1 LGHNA, CDR2 YSLEER. The length of the CDR3 is 16 residues. Trimming cost V 0 bases and J 6 bases, with 14 bases left between them. As originally analysed: It was from reference gene primer amplification that nucleated cell counts were estimated. TCRdb's table, derived via immunoSEQ multiplex PCR, lists solely in-frame clones and lacks some. V, J and clone size derive from that table, while D and trimming were established from the DNA sequence. Altogether about 180,000 clones are present, around 90% being singletons, with the ten largest covering 0.55% to 0.6%. Seattle participants joined during active infection and were tracked over time.

The chain combines TRBV4-3 with TRBJ2-2, with D perhaps TRBD1 (6 bases). This sequence was found in a man between 60 and 75 years old with COVID-19, enrolled during active disease. Sequences were obtained from peripheral blood. The chain's CDR3 is CASSQDLNRVSGELFF. The CDR3 nucleotides are TGCGCCAGCAGCCAAGATCTCAACAGGGTATCCGGGGAGCTGTTTTTT.